This is a list of T cell receptor beta chains from one sample in a study of T cell repertoires in cytomegalovirus infection. No antigen has been assigned to these receptors. TCRdb ran MiXCR on the reads and lists one entry per CDR3 protein. This table holds 95,000 to 150,000 distinct CDR3 sequences, more than 30% found once. The source material was CD8+ T cells from cultured PBMCs, sampled from culture after CMV antigen stimulation. These receptors originate from a human donor in good health (CMV status not recorded). Some clones in this sample may be carry-over from other donors' samples. Both conserved end residues are part of each CDR3. A D gene is named only where the DNA matches it firmly. Part of the rows lack a size; the others show once, few, many or a class for expanded clones.

d_gene: -
v_gene: TRBV4-1
len: 15
abundance: few
j_gene: TRBJ2-1
CDR3nt: TGCGCCAGCAGCCCATCGGGCCCAGGCGGAGGGGAGCAGTTCTTC
CDR3aa: CASSPSGPGGGEQFF

d_gene: -
v_gene: TRBV5-1
len: 16
abundance: many
j_gene: TRBJ1-1
CDR3nt: TGCGCCAGCAGCCCATCCGGGACTCCGGCGGTCCCTGAAGCTTTCTTT
CDR3aa: CASSPSGTPAVPEAFF

d_gene: -
v_gene: TRBV7-3
len: 14
abundance: -
j_gene: TRBJ2-1
CDR3nt: TGTGCCAGCAGCTTTTCCGGGAGTAACAATGAGCAGTTCTTC
CDR3aa: CASSFSGSNNEQFF

d_gene: -
v_gene: TRBV7-8
len: 12
abundance: many
j_gene: TRBJ2-5
CDR3nt: TGTGCCAGCTTTGAATCCCAAGAGACCCAGTACTTC
CDR3aa: CASFESQETQYF

d_gene: -
v_gene: TRBV7-9
len: 14
abundance: -
j_gene: TRBJ1-1
CDR3nt: TGTGCCAGCAGCGCCACCAGGGAGTACACTGAAGCTTTCTTT
CDR3aa: CASSATREYTEAFF

d_gene: -
v_gene: TRBV7-2
len: 16
abundance: many
j_gene: TRBJ1-6
CDR3nt: TGTGCCAGCAGACCGACAGAGAGCTCCTATAATTCACCCCTCCACTTT
CDR3aa: CASRPTESSYNSPLHF

d_gene: TRBD1
v_gene: TRBV7-6
len: 14
abundance: -
j_gene: TRBJ2-5
CDR3nt: TGTGCCAGCAGGGTGACAGGGACCCAAGAGACCCAGTACTTC
CDR3aa: CASRVTGTQETQYF

d_gene: -
v_gene: TRBV7-9
len: 15
abundance: -
j_gene: TRBJ1-6
CDR3nt: TGTGCCAGCAGCATAGGGACCGGCTGGGGTTCACCCCTCCGCTTT
CDR3aa: CASSIGTGWGSPLRF

d_gene: TRBD2
v_gene: TRBV7-3
len: 14
abundance: few
j_gene: TRBJ2-1
CDR3nt: TGTGCCAGCAGCTCCGGGACTAGTGGTTATGAGCAGTTCTTC
CDR3aa: CASSSGTSGYEQFF

d_gene: TRBD2
v_gene: TRBV7-9
len: 18
abundance: -
j_gene: TRBJ2-1
CDR3nt: TGTGCCAGCAGTCACGGGACTAGCGGGGGTAGCTCCTACAATGAGCAGTTCTTC
CDR3aa: CASSHGTSGGSSYNEQFF

d_gene: -
v_gene: TRBV5-1
len: 12
abundance: -
j_gene: TRBJ2-1
CDR3nt: TGCGCCAGCAGCTTGGGAGTGCATGAGCAGTTCTTC
CDR3aa: CASSLGVHEQFF

d_gene: -
v_gene: TRBV20-1
len: 15
abundance: -
j_gene: TRBJ2-3
CDR3nt: TGCAGTGTAATTCACGGGCAGGACGACACAGATACGCAGTATTTT
CDR3aa: CSVIHGQDDTDTQYF

d_gene: TRBD1
v_gene: TRBV7-6
len: 14
abundance: few
j_gene: TRBJ1-4
CDR3nt: TGTGCCAGCAGCTCAGGACAGGGGCTAGAAAAACTGTTTTTT
CDR3aa: CASSSGQGLEKLFF

d_gene: TRBD1
v_gene: TRBV28
len: 16
abundance: -
j_gene: TRBJ1-6
CDR3nt: TGTGCCAGCAGTATGACAGGGATGCTGGGACGGTCACCCCTCCACTTT
CDR3aa: CASSMTGMLGRSPLHF